The T cell receptor (beta chain) under discussion was sequenced for a study of T cell responses to AZD1222 COVID-19 vaccine. General study findings and limits: Spike was spanned by vaccine-associated CD4 TCRs, which were dominant at 160-218 and 743-854.

Note on this clone: Antigen unknown.

The germline V gene encodes CDR1 MDHEN and CDR2 SYDVKM. Trimming cost V 2 bases and J 6 bases, with 16 bases left between them. This CDR3 region has 16 residues. Generated by immunoSEQ multiplex PCR, the TCRdb table keeps only in-frame clones and is missing some. In the table there are 210,000 or so clones, roughly 91% of which are singletons. This sequence was found in an adult in good health. The specimen comprised peripheral blood, sampled on day 0 of MenACWY control vaccination. The V call is TRBV28, the J call TRBJ2-2; perhaps TRBD1 as D (5 bases). This CDR3 reads CASSLIAAGFPGELFF. The CDR3 region has the DNA TGTGCCAGCAGTTTAATTGCGGCAGGGTTTCCCGGGGAGCTGTTTTTT. Complete variable domain (other parts from reference TRBV28 and TRBJ2-2): DVKVTQSSRYLVKRTGEKVFLECVQDMDHENMFWYRQDPGLGLRLIYFSYDVKMKEKGDIPEGYSVSREKKERFSLILESASTNQTSMYLCASSLIAAGFPGELFFGEGSRLTVL.